A single sample gave rise to the 29 T cell receptor beta chains below, sequenced in a study of response to subunit inactivated influenza vaccine (dated by TCRdb to the late 2010s). Library construction relied on RT-PCR. TCRdb lists the instrument as Illumina HiSeq 2500. Starting from the raw public reads, TCRdb applied fastp trimming at Q25, assembled clones with MiXCR and retained in-frame beta chains. Entries that share a CDR3 protein sequence are merged under the most common genes and DNA. For this sample there are a few hundred thousand distinct CDR3 sequences; 13% to 15% appear just once. Jointly, the top ten make up over 8.5% of the sample. The sequenced sample was PBMCs from blood, obtained 11 to 12 days after vaccination. The receptors were sampled from a man between 50 and 59 years old who received an inactivated influenza vaccine. Donor details come from another sample of the same person, matched by shared clones.

The chain employs TRBV7-2 and TRBJ2-3; no definite D call. Germline V gene data show CDR1 as SGHTA and CDR2 as FQGNSA. Trimming left V 5 bases short and J 7 bases short, with 13 bases between. The CDR3 has 13 residues. Here the CDR3 DNA reads TGTGCCAGCAGCGGATACAGTGCGAATACGCAGTATTTT. Translated, it gives CASSGYSANTQYF.

The rearrangement links TRBV7-9 to TRBJ2-3; D may correspond to TRBD1 or TRBD2 (5 bases each). CDR1 is SEHNR and CDR2 is FQNEAQ in the germline V gene (reference sequence). With 4 bases removed from V and 14 bases from J, the gap between germline ends came to 16 bases. The CDR3 loop spans 12 amino acids. The CDR3 bases are TGTGCCAGCAGCTCGGCGGAAGGGGACGGGTATTTT. Translation: CASSSAEGDGYF.

The chain's CDR3 is CASQEGGNTGELFF. CDR3 coding DNA: TGTGCCAGCCAGGAGGGGGGGAACACCGGGGAGCTGTTTTTT. This rearrangement joins TRBV9 to TRBJ2-2; the D call may be TRBD1 or TRBD2 (6 bases each). The CDR3 contains 14 residues. The V and J ends lost 7 bases and 1 base respectively, with 11 bases between them. CDR1 and CDR2 from the germline V gene are SGDLS and YYNGEE.

The J gene is TRBJ2-7, the V gene TRBV11-1; 7 bases agree with TRBD2. The trim removed 5 bases at V and 4 bases at J, leaving 8 bases unmatched. Germline V gene data show CDR1 as SGHAT and CDR2 as FQDESV (reference sequence). CDR3 length: 14 residues. The CDR3 sequence: CASSAKMGGYEQYF. DNA for the CDR3: TGTGCCAGCAGCGCCAAGATGGGGGGGTACGAGCAGTACTTC.

This chain joins TRBV28 and TRBJ1-1, with no clear D. The length of the CDR3 is 14 residues. Germline V lookup: CDR1 MDHEN, CDR2 SYDVKM. Between the trimmed V and J ends, which lost 1 base and 1 base, there was a span of 7 bases. The CDR3 bases are TGTGCCAGCAGTTTATATGACAAGAACACTGAAGCTTTCTTT. Its translation: CASSLYDKNTEAFF.

This chain joins TRBV27 and TRBJ2-7, with D perhaps matching TRBD2 (6 bases). Trimming stripped 8 bases from V and 6 bases from J, with 17 bases between. The germline V gene has CDR1 MNHEY and CDR2 SMNVEV (reference sequence). CDR3 length: 13 residues. The CDR3 loop is CASAGGRGSEQYF. For the CDR3, the DNA is TGTGCCAGCGCCGGAGGACGGGGGAGCGAGCAGTACTTC.

V usage is TRBV5-1 and J usage is TRBJ1-4; a weak D match, TRBD1 (6 bases). Looked up from germline, CDR1 is SGHRS and CDR2 is YFSETQ. The CDR3 contains 14 residues. V gave up 7 bases and J gave up 4 bases, with 14 bases separating them. CDR3 amino acids: CASYDGTSNEKLFF. The CDR3 DNA follows: TGCGCCAGCTACGACGGGACAAGTAATGAAAAACTGTTTTTT.

The chain couples TRBV20-1 to TRBJ1-2; D remains ambiguous. Germline values: CDR1 DFQATT, CDR2 SNEGSKA (reference sequence). CDR3 length: 14 residues. The V end was cut by 7 bases, the J end by 9 bases, with 24 bases between. In DNA form, the CDR3 reads TGCAGTGGGTCGGAGGGCGTAGGTTATGAGAGCTACACCTTC. Residues: CSGSEGVGYESYTF.

The chain uses TRBV28 and TRBJ2-5; 11 bases line up with TRBD2. V trimming: 4 bases; J trimming: 5 bases; junction bases outside the gene matches: 15. Germline V gene lookup returns CDR1 MDHEN and CDR2 SYDVKM. The CDR3 extends over 18 amino acids. CDR3 DNA sequence: TGTGCCAGCAGTTACGTCCCCTTAGCGGGAGGGCCGAGGGAGACCCAGTACTTC. This translates into CASSYVPLAGGPRETQYF.

The J gene is TRBJ2-7, the V gene TRBV29-1; 10 bases line up with TRBD2. Germline CDR1 is SQVTM and CDR2 is ANQGSEA. Trimming removed 6 bases from V and 3 bases from J; junction bases left unmatched: 5. The CDR3 is 13 amino acids. In DNA form, the CDR3 reads TGCAGCGTCCGGACTAGCGGTTACTACGAGCAGTACTTC. Encoded protein: CSVRTSGYYEQYF.

In this sample, this clonotype turned up a few times. In DNA, the CDR3 is TGCGCCAGCAGCCAAGCACAGGGAAATAGCAATCAGCCCCAGCATTTT. This codes for CASSQAQGNSNQPQHF. The rearrangement joins TRBV4-1 to TRBJ1-5; possibly TRBD1 for D (6 bases). The CDR3 runs to 16 residues. Germline V gene sequence: CDR1 MGHRA, CDR2 YSYEKL. The V end lost 1 base, the J end lost 0 bases, and 10 bases lay between the germline ends.

The chain recombines TRBV30 with TRBJ2-4, with D possibly TRBD2 on 6 matching bases. From germline, CDR1 is GTSNPN and CDR2 SVGIG (reference sequence). The CDR3 sequence is 13 residues long. V was shortened by 7 bases and J by 0 bases, with 10 bases between the two germline ends. Written as DNA, the CDR3 is TGTGCCTCGAACGGGAGAGCCAAAAACATTCAGTACTTC. This encodes CASNGRAKNIQYF.

This chain uses TRBV20-1 with TRBJ2-3, with 9 bases matching TRBD2. J was trimmed by 2 bases and V by 1 base; bases with no gene match: 4. The CDR3 is made up of 15 amino acids. Germline V lookup: CDR1 DFQATT, CDR2 SNEGSKA (reference sequence). CDR3 protein: CSARASSGATDTQYF. CDR3 sequence (DNA): TGCAGTGCTAGAGCGTCTAGCGGGGCCACAGATACGCAGTATTTT.

At least ten counts were recorded for this clonotype. The rearrangement joins TRBV4-1 to TRBJ2-1; D assignment may be TRBD1 or TRBD2 (5 bases each). The CDR3 totals 13 residues. The germline CDR1 and CDR2 sequences are MGHRA and YSYEKL. The V gene lost 3 bases and the J gene lost 10 bases, with 13 bases spanning the gap. Here the CDR3 reads CASSHPLGEEQFF. The CDR3 region has the DNA TGCGCCAGCAGCCACCCCCTAGGGGAGGAGCAGTTCTTC.

The chain recombines TRBV4-1 with TRBJ2-1; D tentatively fits TRBD1 or TRBD2 (5 bases each). The CDR3 loop spans 18 amino acids. Germline CDR1 MGHRA, CDR2 YSYEKL. Trimming removed 4 bases from V and 6 bases from J, with 25 bases in between. The CDR3 sequence is CASSRTVGFRGASNEQFF. The CDR3 coding sequence is TGCGCCAGCAGCCGAACGGTGGGCTTCCGAGGGGCGTCCAATGAGCAGTTCTTC.

This sequence joins TRBV11-2 and TRBJ2-1; TRBD2 matches at 15 bases. Germline V gene data show CDR1 as SGHAT and CDR2 as FQNNGV. The ends lost 4 bases at V and 7 bases at J; junction bases unmatched: 8. This CDR3 contains 17 residues. CDR3 nucleotide sequence: TGTGCCAGCAGCTCCCCCAGGACTAGCGGGAGGGGTAATGAGCAGTTCTTC. Amino acid sequence: CASSSPRTSGRGNEQFF.

The V gene is TRBV12-3 or TRBV12-4, the J gene TRBJ1-2, with 7 bases lining up with TRBD1. This CDR3 is 14 amino acids long. V shed 5 bases and J 4 bases; nucleotides not matched to a gene: 7. CDR3 sequence: CASSIRGRGYGYTF. The DNA of the CDR3 is TGTGCCAGCAGTATAAGGGGGCGCGGCTATGGCTACACCTTC.

This clonotype was seen only a few times. The J gene is TRBJ2-3, the V gene TRBV3-1, with D possibly TRBD2 on 5 matching bases. Germline V gene data show CDR1 as LGHDT and CDR2 as YNNKEL (reference sequence). Deletions cut 3 bases from V and 2 bases from J, with 15 bases between. The CDR3 runs 16 residues. CDR3 protein: CASSQFLAIDTDTQYF. DNA of the CDR3: TGTGCCAGCAGCCAGTTCCTAGCTATTGACACAGATACGCAGTATTTT.

There are many counts of this clonotype. The chain combines TRBV29-1 with TRBJ2-1, with 7 nucleotides matching TRBD1. Germline V gene lookup returns CDR1 SQVTM and CDR2 ANQGSEA. V was pared by 0 bases and J by 6 bases, with 8 bases of the junction left unmatched. The CDR3 runs 15 residues. The CDR3 sequence: CSVEDRGLFSNEQFF. The CDR3 DNA reads TGCAGCGTTGAAGACAGGGGGTTATTTTCCAATGAGCAGTTCTTC.

This clonotype was seen ten or more times. The chain has TRBV29-1 and TRBJ2-2; 10 bases line up with TRBD2. V was pared by 7 bases and J by 5 bases, with 4 bases of the junction left unmatched. Looked up from germline, CDR1 is SQVTM and CDR2 is ANQGSEA. The CDR3 contains 13 residues. The CDR3 DNA is TGCAGCGCCTCTAGCGGGAGTACCGGGGAGCTGTTTTTT. Encoded protein: CSASSGSTGELFF.

The sample holds a few counts of this clonotype. The V and J genes are TRBV4-3 and TRBJ2-5; 8 nucleotides align to TRBD2. V gave up 1 base and J gave up 1 base; unmatched junction bases: 8. This CDR3 has 17 amino acids. Germline CDR1 reads LGHNA; CDR2 reads YSLEER. For the CDR3, the DNA is TGCGCCAGCAGCCAAGCATGGCCTAGCGGGTCCCAAGAGACCCAGTACTTC. Translated, it gives CASSQAWPSGSQETQYF.

This clonotype was detected a few times. The gene calls are TRBV7-9 and TRBJ1-2, with 12 bases fitting TRBD1. Germline values: CDR1 SEHNR, CDR2 FQNEAQ (reference sequence). With V trimmed by 5 bases and J by 5 bases, 3 bases remained unmatched. This CDR3 has 14 residues. This CDR3 is CASSMGQGAYGYTF. CDR3 DNA: TGTGCCAGCAGCATGGGACAGGGGGCGTATGGCTACACCTTC.

This clonotype was detected a few times. The chain has TRBV29-1 and TRBJ2-7; 7 bases agree with TRBD2. Germline V gene data show CDR1 as SQVTM and CDR2 as ANQGSEA. The length of the CDR3 is 12 residues. Unmatched junction bases numbered 9, after V lost 5 bases and J lost 8 bases. The CDR3 is CSVQRRGIQQYF. The CDR3 DNA follows: TGCAGCGTTCAGAGGCGGGGGATCCAGCAGTACTTC.

This clonotype was picked up a small number of times. V and J are TRBV6-1 and TRBJ1-1; D unresolved. CDR3 size: 13 residues. The germline V and J ends were trimmed by 6 bases and 4 bases, with 12 bases remaining between them. CDR1 MNHNS and CDR2 SASEGT come from the germline V gene. The CDR3 DNA follows: TGTGCCAGCAGAGCCCCTATTCTCACTGAAGCTTTCTTT. Translating gives CASRAPILTEAFF.

This clonotype was picked up a small number of times. The rearrangement links TRBV6-2 or TRBV6-3 to TRBJ2-7; D is perhaps TRBD1 (5 bases). Germline V CDR1 and CDR2: MNHEY, SVGEGT. V lost 2 bases, J lost 7 bases, and 15 bases lay in between. The CDR3 contains 14 residues. The CDR3 sequence: CASSYPMTAGEQYF. The CDR3 DNA reads as TGTGCCAGCAGTTACCCAATGACAGCTGGAGAGCAGTACTTC.

The table lists this clonotype with many counts. This chain joins TRBV5-6 and TRBJ1-4; TRBD1 agrees at 7 bases. V gave up 4 bases and J gave up 5 bases; unmatched junction bases: 8. Germline V gene sequence: CDR1 SGHDT, CDR2 YYEEEE. This CDR3 is built from 15 residues. As DNA, the CDR3 is TGTGCCAGCAGCCGAAGACAGGGACTAAATGAAAAACTGTTTTTT. Residues: CASSRRQGLNEKLFF.

This clonotype showed up just a few times. The chain recombines TRBV20-1 with TRBJ2-3, with 15 nucleotides matching TRBD2. V was clipped by 6 bases and J by 10 bases; unmatched bases: 8. The CDR3 loop spans 14 amino acids. The germline CDR1 and CDR2 sequences are DFQATT and SNEGSKA (reference sequence). CDR3 DNA: TGCAGTGCAGACAGGACTAGCGGGAGGGATTCGCAGTATTTT. Residues: CSADRTSGRDSQYF.

There are a few counts of this clonotype. J is TRBJ1-4 and V is TRBV5-1, with 7 nucleotides matching TRBD1. This CDR3 is 15 amino acids long. Losses at the gene ends were 1 base for V and 7 bases for J; bases not matched to a gene: 7. Looked up from germline, CDR1 is SGHRS and CDR2 is YFSETQ. CDR3 coding DNA: TGCGCCAGCAGCTTGATGGGGGGACAGCCTGAAAAACTGTTTTTT. Translating gives CASSLMGGQPEKLFF.

This clonotype was recorded a few times. The chain couples TRBV28 to TRBJ2-1, with 12 nucleotides matching TRBD2. The CDR3 totals 15 residues. Germline V gives CDR1 MDHEN, CDR2 SYDVKM. With V trimmed by 7 bases and J by 3 bases, 4 bases remained unmatched. The CDR3 nucleotides read TGTGCCAGCACCCTACTAGCGGGGGGCTACAATGAGCAGTTCTTC. It yields the protein CASTLLAGGYNEQFF. Full variable domain (rest looked up from reference TRBV28 and TRBJ2-1): DVKVTQSSRYLVKRTGEKVFLECVQDMDHENMFWYRQDPGLGLRLIYFSYDVKMKEKGDIPEGYSVSREKKERFSLILESASTNQTSMYLCASTLLAGGYNEQFFGPGTRLTVL.